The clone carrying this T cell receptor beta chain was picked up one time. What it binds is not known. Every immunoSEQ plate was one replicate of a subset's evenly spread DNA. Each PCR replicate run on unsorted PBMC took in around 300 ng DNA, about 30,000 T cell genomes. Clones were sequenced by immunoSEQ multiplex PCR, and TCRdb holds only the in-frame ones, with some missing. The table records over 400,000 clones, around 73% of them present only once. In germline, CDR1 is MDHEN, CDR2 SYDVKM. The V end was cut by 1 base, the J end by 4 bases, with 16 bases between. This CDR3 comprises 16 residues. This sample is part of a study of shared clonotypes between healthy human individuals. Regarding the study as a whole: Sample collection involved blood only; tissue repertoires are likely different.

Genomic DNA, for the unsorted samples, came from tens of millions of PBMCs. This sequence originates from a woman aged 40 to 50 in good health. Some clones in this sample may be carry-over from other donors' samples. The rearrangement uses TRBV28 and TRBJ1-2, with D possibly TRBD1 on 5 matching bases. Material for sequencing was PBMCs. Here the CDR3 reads CASSLLAVTVGYGYTF. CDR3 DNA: TGTGCCAGCAGTTTATTAGCGGTGACAGTTGGCTATGGCTACACCTTC.